This T cell receptor beta chain was profiled in a study of blood T cell repertoires in COVID-19. Across the study: The United States, Italy and Spain supplied acute and convalescent COVID-19 samples. T cells, B-cell-depleted T cells, or PBMCs provided the cDNA or gDNA that served as material.

In the study's own analysis: Using reference gene primer amplification, nucleated cell counts were estimated. Sequencing was performed with immunoSEQ multiplex PCR; in TCRdb, only in-frame clones are kept and a portion is missing. D and trimming come from the DNA, and the V and J calls and clone size come from that table. The table includes 300,000 or so clones, approximately 90% detected once. The CDR3 is made up of 15 amino acids. Per the germline V gene, CDR1 is SGHTS and CDR2 is YDEGEE. Trimming removed 1 base from V and 5 bases from J, with 12 bases in between. The receptor's source is a woman younger than 45 who had recovered from COVID-19. The gene calls are TRBV5-8 and TRBJ1-4; the D gene is possibly TRBD1 (5 bases). The sequenced material came from peripheral blood. The CDR3 DNA reads TGTGCCAGCAGCTTGTCGCCAGGGCAAAATGAAAAACTGTTTTTT. This codes for CASSLSPGQNEKLFF.